The 19 T cell receptor beta chains listed next were all sequenced from one sample in a study of T cells in Graves' hyperthyroidism and ophthalmopathy. Amplified TCR beta CDR3 regions came from RNA transcripts. First-round RT-PCR of the TCR CDR3 relied on the HTBI primer set. TCRdb used MiXCR to reprocess the multiplex PCR reads, holding one entry per CDR3 protein. This table holds approximately 610,000 distinct CDR3 sequences, about 15% found once. What was sequenced was blood. Receptors were obtained from a woman aged 40 to 49 with Graves' ophthalmopathy.

This clonotype was recorded at least ten times. The CDR3 carries no conserved terminal phenylalanine or tryptophan, so it likely arises from a read error. The DNA is left out, because the CDR3 cannot be placed on it with certainty; the CDR3 is given as TCRdb lists it. The CDR3 region is CASKGSDRVDL. This rearrangement joins TRBV28 to TRBJ2-7; no check of the table's D call, TRBD1, against the DNA was made. 11 amino acids form the CDR3, both terminal residues included. Germline V gene lookup returns CDR1 MDHEN and CDR2 SYDVKM.

This clonotype has a count of ten or more. The chain couples TRBV11-2 to TRBJ1-1, with no clear D. Germline V gene lookup returns CDR1 SGHAT and CDR2 FQNNGV. The CDR3 totals 17 residues. V shed 2 bases and J shed 1 base, with 17 bases lying between them. CDR3 sequence: CASSLSRLQIWNTEAFF. The CDR3 DNA sequence: TGTGCCAGCAGCTTAAGTCGGCTGCAGATCTGGAACACTGAAGCTTTCTTT.

This clonotype was found many times. V is TRBV3-1 and J is TRBJ2-7, with 12 bases aligning to TRBD1. After removal of 4 bases from V and 6 bases from J, the junction contained 7 bases not matched to a gene. Germline V gene data show CDR1 as LGHDT and CDR2 as YNNKEL (reference sequence). The CDR3 spans 15 residues. The CDR3 reads CASSPWGTGGIEQYF. CDR3 DNA: TGTGCCAGCAGCCCCTGGGGGACAGGGGGCATCGAGCAGTACTTC.

This clonotype was seen repeatedly, ten times or more. The chain links TRBV30 to TRBJ2-7; TRBD1 agrees at 8 bases. The CDR3 length is 14 residues. Trimming at V came to 6 bases and at J to 3 bases, leaving 10 bases not matched to a gene. Germline loops: CDR1 GTSNPN, CDR2 SVGIG (reference sequence). The chain's CDR3 is CACTSRGQHYEQYF. CDR3 nucleotide sequence: TGTGCCTGTACCTCCAGGGGGCAACACTACGAGCAGTACTTC.

This chain links TRBV6-1 with TRBJ1-5; D is ambiguous. The CDR3 is 16 amino acids. CDR1 MNHNS and CDR2 SASEGT come from the germline V gene. V was cut by 1 base and J by 3 bases, with 13 bases left in between. The chain's CDR3 is CASSEGESSYNQPQHF. The CDR3 DNA reads TGTGCCAGCAGTGAAGGGGAGTCCTCGTACAATCAGCCCCAGCATTTT.

This clonotype came up many times. The CDR3 loop reads CAISDIAGEWSEQYF. The CDR3 DNA is TGTGCCATCAGTGACATAGCGGGAGAGTGGAGCGAGCAGTACTTC. The genes are TRBV10-3 and TRBJ2-7, with 9 bases matching TRBD2. Trimming removed 3 bases from V and 6 bases from J; junction bases left unmatched: 9. Germline loops: CDR1 ENHRY, CDR2 SYGVKD. The CDR3 loop spans 15 amino acids.

This clonotype has just a few counts. The chain recombines TRBV29-1 with TRBJ2-7, with 10 positions matching TRBD1. CDR3 size: 15 residues. V shed 6 bases and J 4 bases; nucleotides not matched to a gene: 12. The germline V gene has CDR1 SQVTM and CDR2 ANQGSEA. This CDR3 reads CSVEGGQGSPYEQYF. CDR3 coding DNA: TGCAGCGTCGAGGGGGGACAGGGGTCCCCTTACGAGCAGTACTTC.

For this clonotype: A read error may be the cause here, since a much bigger clone is one base away. CDR3 amino acids: CANSLTGKAGQPQHF. CDR3 coding DNA: TGTGCCAACAGTTTGACAGGGAAGGCAGGTCAGCCCCAGCATTTT. The chain employs TRBV6-2 or TRBV6-3 and TRBJ1-5; TRBD1 aligns across 7 bases. The CDR3 sequence is 15 residues long. Germline CDR1 reads MNHEY; CDR2 reads SVGEGT.

This clonotype was detected once. The CDR3 is CSANGPTGYNSPLHF. DNA of the CDR3: TGCAGTGCTAATGGCCCGACCGGATATAATTCACCCCTCCACTTT. The chain has TRBV20-1 and TRBJ1-6; no clear D gene. Between the trimmed V and J ends, which lost 4 bases and 4 bases, there was a span of 14 bases. Germline CDR1 reads DFQATT; CDR2 reads SNEGSKA (reference sequence). CDR3 length: 15 residues.

This clonotype was seen ten or more times. The rearrangement uses TRBV5-1 and TRBJ2-7, with TRBD2 matching 8 bases. V lost 4 bases and J lost 3; bases outside the gene matches: 3. Germline V gene data show CDR1 as SGHRS and CDR2 as YFSETQ. This CDR3 region has 13 residues. The CDR3 nucleotides are TGCGCCAGCAGCACCCTAGCGGGCTACGAGCAGTACTTC. This sequence encodes CASSTLAGYEQYF.

The rearrangement joins TRBV14 to TRBJ1-3; D remains unclear. The CDR3 contains 16 residues. V dropped 0 bases and J dropped 0 bases, with 9 bases sitting between them. CDR1 and CDR2 (germline): SGHDN, FVKESK. The CDR3 here is CASSQDTAGSGNTIYF. The CDR3 nucleotides read TGTGCCAGCAGCCAAGATACGGCAGGCTCTGGAAACACCATATATTTT.

This clonotype was detected many times. The V and J genes are TRBV28 and TRBJ1-1; D perhaps matches TRBD1 (5 bases). The CDR3 loop spans 16 amino acids. Germline loops: CDR1 MDHEN, CDR2 SYDVKM. Trimming stripped 2 bases from V and 0 bases from J, with 13 bases between. CDR3 DNA: TGTGCCAGCAGTTTAAGAGGGGCAGGGTTGAACACTGAAGCTTTCTTT. Protein product: CASSLRGAGLNTEAFF.

A single count supports this clonotype. The chain is built from TRBV12-3 or TRBV12-4 and TRBJ1-1; D possibly corresponds to TRBD1 (5 bases). With 1 base removed from V and 1 base from J, the gap between germline ends came to 13 bases. There are 16 residues in the CDR3. CDR3 DNA sequence: TGTGCCAGCAGTTTAGACCTAGGGGTGGGGAACACTGAAGCTTTCTTT. Its translation: CASSLDLGVGNTEAFF.

This clonotype was recorded many times. A much larger clone lies a single base off, so this may be a read error. The CDR3 reads CASSPSAQETQYF. CDR3 nucleotide sequence: TGTGCCAGCAGTCCTAGCGCCCAAGAGACCCAGTACTTC. The rearrangement uses TRBV12-3 or TRBV12-4 and TRBJ2-5, with D perhaps matching TRBD2 (6 bases). The V end was cut by 5 bases, the J end by 1 base, with 8 bases between. CDR3 length: 13 amino acids.

The rearrangement joins TRBV12-3 or TRBV12-4 to TRBJ1-2, with 10 bases identical to TRBD1. The CDR3 is 14 residues long. V was clipped by 5 bases and J by 5 bases; unmatched bases: 5. In DNA form, the CDR3 reads TGTGCCAGCAGTCGGGGACAGGGGTTTTATGGCTACACCTTC. Its translation is CASSRGQGFYGYTF.

This clonotype was seen many times. V is TRBV11-1 and J is TRBJ2-7, with 8 bases fitting TRBD1. The CDR3 extends over 14 amino acids. Per the germline V gene, CDR1 is SGHAT and CDR2 is FQDESV (reference sequence). With 5 bases clipped from V and 4 bases from J, the junction kept 7 bases outside the gene matches. CDR3 region: CASSPEDRVYEQYF. The CDR3 DNA is TGTGCCAGCAGCCCCGAGGACAGGGTGTACGAGCAGTACTTC. Filled out from reference TRBV11-1 and TRBJ2-7, the complete variable domain reads EAEVAQSPRYKITEKSQAVAFWCDPISGHATLYWYRQILGQGPELLVQFQDESVVDDSQLPKDRFSAERLKGVDSTLKIQPAELGDSAMYLCASSPEDRVYEQYFGPGTRLTVT.

This clonotype was detected many times. CDR3 nucleotides: TGTGCCAGCAGCCAGTTTACAGGAGGGGAGCAGTACTTC. Translation gives CASSQFTGGEQYF. J is TRBJ2-7 and V is TRBV14; D may be TRBD2 (6 bases). The length of the CDR3 is 13 residues. Germline V CDR1 and CDR2: SGHDN, FVKESK. V lost 3 bases and J lost 7, with 13 bases in between.

The V gene is TRBV12-3 or TRBV12-4, the J gene TRBJ1-1; D is ambiguous. The CDR3 runs 14 residues. Trimming removed 3 bases from V and 4 bases from J, with 12 bases in between. CDR3 coding DNA: TGTGCCAGCAGTTTCATCGGGAGGCGCACTGAAGCTTTCTTT. Residues: CASSFIGRRTEAFF.

In the case of this clonotype: A read error is possible here, since a much larger clone lies one base away. The chain joins TRBV12-5 to TRBJ2-5; D uncertain. CDR1 and CDR2 (germline): LGHNT, FRNRAP. V lost 3 bases to trimming and J lost 2 bases, with 7 bases between them. The CDR3 sequence is 13 residues long. CDR3 region: CASGFPPQETQYF. The CDR3 DNA reads as TGTGCTAGTGGTTTCCCACCGCAAGAGACCCAGTACTTC.